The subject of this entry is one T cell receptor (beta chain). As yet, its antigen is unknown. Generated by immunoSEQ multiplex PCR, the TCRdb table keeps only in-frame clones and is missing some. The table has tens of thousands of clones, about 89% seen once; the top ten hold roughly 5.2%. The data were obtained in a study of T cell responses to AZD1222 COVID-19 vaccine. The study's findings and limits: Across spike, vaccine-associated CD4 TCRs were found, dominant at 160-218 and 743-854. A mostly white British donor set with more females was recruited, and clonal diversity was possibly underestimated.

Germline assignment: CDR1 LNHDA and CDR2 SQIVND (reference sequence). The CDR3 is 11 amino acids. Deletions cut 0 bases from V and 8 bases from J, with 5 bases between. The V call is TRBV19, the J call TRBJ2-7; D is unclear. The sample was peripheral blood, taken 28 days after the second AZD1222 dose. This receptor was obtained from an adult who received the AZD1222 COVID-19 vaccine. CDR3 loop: CASSIEGQQYF. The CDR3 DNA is TGTGCCAGTAGTATAGAAGGACAGCAGTACTTC.